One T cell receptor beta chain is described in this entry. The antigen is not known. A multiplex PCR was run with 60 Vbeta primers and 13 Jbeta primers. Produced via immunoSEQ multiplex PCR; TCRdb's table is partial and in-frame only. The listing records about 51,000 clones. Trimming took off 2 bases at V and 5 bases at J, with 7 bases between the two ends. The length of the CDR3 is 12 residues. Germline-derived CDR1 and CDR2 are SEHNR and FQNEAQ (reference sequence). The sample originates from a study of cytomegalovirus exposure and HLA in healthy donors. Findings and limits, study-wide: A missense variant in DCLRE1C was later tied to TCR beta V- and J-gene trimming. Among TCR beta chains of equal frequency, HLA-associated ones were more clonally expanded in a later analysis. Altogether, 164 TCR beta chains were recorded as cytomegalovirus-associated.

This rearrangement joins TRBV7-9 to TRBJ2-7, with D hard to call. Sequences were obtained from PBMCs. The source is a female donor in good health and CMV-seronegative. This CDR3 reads CASSLRSDEQYF. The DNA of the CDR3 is TGTGCCAGCAGCTTAAGATCGGACGAGCAGTACTTC.